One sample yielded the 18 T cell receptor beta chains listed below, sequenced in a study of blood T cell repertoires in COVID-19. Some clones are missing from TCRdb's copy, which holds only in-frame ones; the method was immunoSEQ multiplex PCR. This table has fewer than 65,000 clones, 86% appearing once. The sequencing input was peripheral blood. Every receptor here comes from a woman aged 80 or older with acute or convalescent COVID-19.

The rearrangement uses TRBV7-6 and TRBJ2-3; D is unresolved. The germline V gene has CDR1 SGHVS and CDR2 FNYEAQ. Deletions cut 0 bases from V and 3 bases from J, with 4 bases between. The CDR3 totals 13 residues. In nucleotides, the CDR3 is TGTGCCAGCAGCTTAGCGCGGACAGATACGCAGTATTTT. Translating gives CASSLARTDTQYF.

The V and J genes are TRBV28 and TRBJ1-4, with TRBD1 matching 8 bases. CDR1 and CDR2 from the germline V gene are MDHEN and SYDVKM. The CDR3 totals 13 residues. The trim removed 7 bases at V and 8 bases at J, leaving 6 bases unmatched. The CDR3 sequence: CASIGQGREKLFF. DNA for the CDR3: TGTGCCAGCATTGGACAGGGACGGGAAAAACTGTTTTTT. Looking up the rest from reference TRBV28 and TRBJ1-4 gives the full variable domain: DVKVTQSSRYLVKRTGEKVFLECVQDMDHENMFWYRQDPGLGLRLIYFSYDVKMKEKGDIPEGYSVSREKKERFSLILESASTNQTSMYLCASIGQGREKLFFGSGTQLSVL.

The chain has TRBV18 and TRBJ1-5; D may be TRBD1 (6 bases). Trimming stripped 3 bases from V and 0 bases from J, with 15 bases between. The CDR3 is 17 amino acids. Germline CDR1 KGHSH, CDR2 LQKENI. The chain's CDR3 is CASSPGLDSYSNQPQHF. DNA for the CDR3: TGTGCCAGCTCACCTGGATTGGACAGCTATAGCAATCAGCCCCAGCATTTT.

The CDR3: CASSLGAGGPQETQYF. Here the CDR3 DNA reads TGTGCCAGCAGCTTAGGGGCGGGGGGACCTCAAGAGACCCAGTACTTC. The genes are TRBV11-2 and TRBJ2-5; 8 bases match TRBD2. The length of the CDR3 is 16 residues. V shed 1 base, J shed 2 bases, and the junction held 6 bases outside the gene matches. Germline V lookup: CDR1 SGHAT, CDR2 FQNNGV.

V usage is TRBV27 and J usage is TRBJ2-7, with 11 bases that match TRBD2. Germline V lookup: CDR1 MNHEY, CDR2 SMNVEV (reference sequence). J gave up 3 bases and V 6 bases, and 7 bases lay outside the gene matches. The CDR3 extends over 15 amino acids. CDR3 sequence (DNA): TGTGCCAGCAGCCGAACCGGGACTAGCGGCTACGAGCAGTACTTC. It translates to CASSRTGTSGYEQYF.

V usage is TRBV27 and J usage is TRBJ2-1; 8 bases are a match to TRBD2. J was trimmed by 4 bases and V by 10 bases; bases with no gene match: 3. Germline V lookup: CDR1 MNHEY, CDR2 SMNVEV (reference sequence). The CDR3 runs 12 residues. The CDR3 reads CATREGYNEQFF. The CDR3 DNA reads TGTGCCACCCGGGAGGGTTACAATGAGCAGTTCTTC.

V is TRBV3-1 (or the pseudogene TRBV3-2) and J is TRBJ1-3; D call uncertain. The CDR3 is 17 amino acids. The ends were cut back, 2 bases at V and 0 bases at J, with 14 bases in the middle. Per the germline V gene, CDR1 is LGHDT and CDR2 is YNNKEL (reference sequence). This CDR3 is CASSQLPGGYSGNTIYF. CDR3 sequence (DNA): TGTGCCAGCAGCCAACTTCCGGGAGGCTACTCTGGAAACACCATATATTTT.

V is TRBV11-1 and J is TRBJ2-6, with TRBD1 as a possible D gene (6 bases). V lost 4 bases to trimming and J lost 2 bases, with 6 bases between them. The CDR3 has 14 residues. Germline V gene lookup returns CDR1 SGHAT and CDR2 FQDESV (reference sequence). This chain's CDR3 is CASSSGAGANVLTF. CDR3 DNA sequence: TGTGCCAGCAGCTCAGGGGCTGGGGCCAACGTCCTGACTTTC.

The CDR3 is CASSSGTANEKLFF. The DNA of the CDR3 is TGCGCCAGCAGCTCCGGGACAGCTAATGAAAAACTGTTTTTT. J is TRBJ1-4 and V is TRBV5-1; 7 nucleotides align to TRBD1. Germline loops: CDR1 SGHRS, CDR2 YFSETQ. The CDR3 is made up of 14 amino acids. Trimming cost V 3 bases and J 3 bases; bases outside gene matches: 2.

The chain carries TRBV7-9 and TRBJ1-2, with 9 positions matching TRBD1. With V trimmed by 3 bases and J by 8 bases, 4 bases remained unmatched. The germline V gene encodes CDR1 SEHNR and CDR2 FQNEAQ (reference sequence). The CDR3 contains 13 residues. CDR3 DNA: TGTGCCAGCAGCTTTTGGGACAGGGCCGGCTACACCTTC. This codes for CASSFWDRAGYTF.

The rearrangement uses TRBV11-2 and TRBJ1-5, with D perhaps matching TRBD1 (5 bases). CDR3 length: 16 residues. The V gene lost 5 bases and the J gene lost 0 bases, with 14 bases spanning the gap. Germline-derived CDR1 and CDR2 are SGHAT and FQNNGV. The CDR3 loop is CASSQGLGYSNQPQHF. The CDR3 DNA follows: TGTGCCAGCAGCCAGGGTCTAGGTTATAGCAATCAGCCCCAGCATTTT.

CDR3 in DNA: TGTGCCAGCAGTTTTGGAGGTTATGGCTACACCTTC. This sequence encodes CASSFGGYGYTF. The chain carries TRBV12-3 or TRBV12-4 and TRBJ1-2; D remains ambiguous. V lost 3 bases and J lost 5, with 7 bases in between. This CDR3 has 12 residues.

The CDR3, as DNA: TGCGCCAGCAGCCCGGGACTAGCGGGGGGACGCTCCTACAATGAGCAGTTCTTC. Residues: CASSPGLAGGRSYNEQFF. The chain recombines TRBV5-1 with TRBJ2-1; 15 bases agree with TRBD2. The CDR3 contains 18 residues. CDR1 and CDR2 (germline): SGHRS, YFSETQ. V dropped 4 bases and J dropped 0; count of bases not matched to a gene: 5.

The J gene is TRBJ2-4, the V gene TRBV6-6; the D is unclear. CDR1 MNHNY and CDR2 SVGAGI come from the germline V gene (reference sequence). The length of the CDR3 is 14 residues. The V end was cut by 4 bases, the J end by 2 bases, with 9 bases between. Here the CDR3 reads CASSWSQTKNIQYF. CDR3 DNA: TGTGCCAGCAGTTGGAGCCAAACCAAAAACATTCAGTACTTC.

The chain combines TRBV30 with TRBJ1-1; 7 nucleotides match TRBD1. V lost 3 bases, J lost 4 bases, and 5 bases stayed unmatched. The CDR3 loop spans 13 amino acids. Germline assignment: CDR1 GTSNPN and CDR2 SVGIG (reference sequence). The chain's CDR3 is CAWRQGPTTEAFF. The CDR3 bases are TGTGCCTGGAGACAGGGGCCCACCACTGAAGCTTTCTTT.

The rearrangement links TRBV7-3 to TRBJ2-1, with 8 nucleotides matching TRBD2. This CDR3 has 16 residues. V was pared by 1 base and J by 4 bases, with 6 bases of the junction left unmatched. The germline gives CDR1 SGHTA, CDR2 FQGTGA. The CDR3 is CASSLRVASGYNEQFF. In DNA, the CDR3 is TGTGCCAGCAGCTTAAGGGTGGCTAGCGGGTACAATGAGCAGTTCTTC. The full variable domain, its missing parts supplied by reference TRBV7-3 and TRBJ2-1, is GAGVSQTPSNKVTEKGKYVELRCDPISGHTALYWYRQSLGQGPEFLIYFQGTGAADDSGLPNDRFFAVRPEGSVSTLKIQRTERGDSAVYLCASSLRVASGYNEQFFGPGTRLTVL.

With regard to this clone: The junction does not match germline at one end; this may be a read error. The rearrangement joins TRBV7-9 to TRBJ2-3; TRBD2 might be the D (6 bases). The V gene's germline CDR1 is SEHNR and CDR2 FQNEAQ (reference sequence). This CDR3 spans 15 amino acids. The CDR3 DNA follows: TGTGCCAGGAGCTCGGGGGTAGTGTTTACAGATACGCAGTATTTT. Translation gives CARSSGVVFTDTQYF. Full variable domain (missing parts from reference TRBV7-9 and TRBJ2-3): DTGVSQNPRHKITKRGQNVTFRCDPISEHNRLYWYRQTLGQGPEFLTYFQNEAQLEKSRLLSDRFSAERPKGSFSTLEIQRTEQGDSAMYLCARSSGVVFTDTQYFGPGTRLTVL.

CDR3 nucleotide sequence: TGTGCCAGCAGATTGACTGAGGGGGGGACTGAAGCTTTCTTT. It codes for CASRLTEGGTEAFF. This chain joins TRBV2 and TRBJ1-1; D perhaps matches TRBD1 (6 bases). This CDR3 is 14 amino acids long. Deletions cut 6 bases from V and 5 bases from J, with 16 bases between. Germline V gives CDR1 SNHLY, CDR2 FYNNEI.